The TCR beta chain described here comes from a study of technical replicates of blood from several donors. Profiled with immunoSEQ multiplex PCR; TCRdb holds only in-frame clones, not every one. The sample includes more than 60,000 clones, around 87% seen only once; the top ten take about 5%. V was clipped by 4 bases and J by 2 bases; unmatched bases: 9. Germline CDR1 is SEHNR and CDR2 is FQNEAQ (reference sequence). There are 17 residues in the CDR3. The chain joins TRBV7-9 to TRBJ1-2, with TRBD1 identical over 11 bases. The sequence derives from a human donor in good health. Some clones in this sample may be carry-over from other donors' samples. The source material was PBMCs. The CDR3, as DNA: TGTGCCAGCAGCTCGACCGGGACAGGGGGTAGGAACTATGGCTACACCTTC. Protein: CASSSTGTGGRNYGYTF.